This T cell receptor (beta chain) comes out of a study of blood T cell repertoires in COVID-19. Background on the study: In each case, the material was cDNA or gDNA derived from T cells, B-cell-depleted T cells, or PBMCs.

V lost 4 bases, J lost 1 base, and 8 bases stayed unmatched. Germline values: CDR1 SEHNR, CDR2 FQNEAQ (reference sequence). This CDR3 has 16 residues. The table came from immunoSEQ multiplex PCR; TCRdb's copy has only in-frame clones and leaves some out. There are just over 80,000 clones in the sample; about 89% occur only once, and around 1.2% lies in the top ten. Membership in each cohort depended on participant-reported clinical history. This sequence originates from a woman in her fifties or sixties with acute COVID-19. The sequenced sample was PBMCs or T cells enriched from blood (not recorded which). This chain connects TRBV7-9 to TRBJ1-1, with TRBD1 matching over 8 bases. CDR3 nucleotide sequence: TGTGCCAGCAGCTCACCACTCGGACAGGGGAACACTGAAGCTTTCTTT. This encodes CASSSPLGQGNTEAFF.